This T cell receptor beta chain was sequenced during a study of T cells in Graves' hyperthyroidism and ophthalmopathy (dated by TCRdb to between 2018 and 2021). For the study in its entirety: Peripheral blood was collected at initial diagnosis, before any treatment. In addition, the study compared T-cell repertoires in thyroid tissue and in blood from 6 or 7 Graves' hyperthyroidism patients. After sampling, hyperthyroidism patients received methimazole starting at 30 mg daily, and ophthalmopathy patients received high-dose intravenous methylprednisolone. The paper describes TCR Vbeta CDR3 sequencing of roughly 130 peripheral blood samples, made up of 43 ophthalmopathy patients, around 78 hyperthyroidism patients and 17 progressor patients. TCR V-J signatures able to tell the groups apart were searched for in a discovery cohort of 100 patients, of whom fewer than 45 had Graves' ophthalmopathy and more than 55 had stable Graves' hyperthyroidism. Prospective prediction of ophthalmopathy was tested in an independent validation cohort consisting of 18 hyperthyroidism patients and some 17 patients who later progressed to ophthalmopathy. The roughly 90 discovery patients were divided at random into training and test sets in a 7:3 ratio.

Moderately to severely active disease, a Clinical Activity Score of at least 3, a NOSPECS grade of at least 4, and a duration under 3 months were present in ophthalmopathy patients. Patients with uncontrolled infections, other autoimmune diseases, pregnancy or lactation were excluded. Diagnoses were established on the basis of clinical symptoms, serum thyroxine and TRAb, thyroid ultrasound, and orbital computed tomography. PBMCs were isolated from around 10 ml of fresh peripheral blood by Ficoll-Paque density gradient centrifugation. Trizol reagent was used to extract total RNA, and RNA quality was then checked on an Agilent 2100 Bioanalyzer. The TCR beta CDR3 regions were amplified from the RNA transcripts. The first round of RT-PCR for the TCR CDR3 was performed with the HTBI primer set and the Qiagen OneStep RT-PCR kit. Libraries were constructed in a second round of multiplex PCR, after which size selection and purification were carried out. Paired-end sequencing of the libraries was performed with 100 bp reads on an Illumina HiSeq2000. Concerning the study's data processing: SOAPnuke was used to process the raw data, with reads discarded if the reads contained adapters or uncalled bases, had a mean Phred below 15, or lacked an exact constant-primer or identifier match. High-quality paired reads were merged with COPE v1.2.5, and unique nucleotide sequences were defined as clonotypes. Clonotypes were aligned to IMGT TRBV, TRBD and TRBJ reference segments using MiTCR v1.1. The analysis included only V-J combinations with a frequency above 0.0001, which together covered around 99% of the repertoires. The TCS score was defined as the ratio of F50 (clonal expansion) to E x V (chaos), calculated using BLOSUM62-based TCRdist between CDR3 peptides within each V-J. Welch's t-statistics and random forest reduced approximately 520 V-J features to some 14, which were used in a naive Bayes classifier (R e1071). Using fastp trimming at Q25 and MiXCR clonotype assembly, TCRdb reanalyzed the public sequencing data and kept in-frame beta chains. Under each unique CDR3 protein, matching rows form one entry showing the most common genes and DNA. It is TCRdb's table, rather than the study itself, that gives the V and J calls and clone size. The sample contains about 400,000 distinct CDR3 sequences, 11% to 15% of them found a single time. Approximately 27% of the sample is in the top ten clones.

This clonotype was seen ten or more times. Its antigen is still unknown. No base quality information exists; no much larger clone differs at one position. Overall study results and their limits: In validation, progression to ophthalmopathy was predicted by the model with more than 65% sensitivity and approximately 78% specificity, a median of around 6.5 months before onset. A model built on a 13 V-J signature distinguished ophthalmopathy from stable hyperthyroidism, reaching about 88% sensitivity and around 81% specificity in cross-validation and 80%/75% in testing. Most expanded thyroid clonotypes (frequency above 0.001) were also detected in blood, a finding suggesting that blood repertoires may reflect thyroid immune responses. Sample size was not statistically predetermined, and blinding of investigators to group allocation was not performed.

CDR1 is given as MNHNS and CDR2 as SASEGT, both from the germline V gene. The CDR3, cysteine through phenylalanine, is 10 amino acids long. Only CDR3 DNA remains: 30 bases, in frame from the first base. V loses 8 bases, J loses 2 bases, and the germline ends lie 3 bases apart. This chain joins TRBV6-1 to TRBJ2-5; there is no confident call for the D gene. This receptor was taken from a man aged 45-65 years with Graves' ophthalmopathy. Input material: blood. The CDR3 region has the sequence CASYQETQYF. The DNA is TGTGCCAGCTATCAAGAGACCCAGTACTTC.